This TCR beta chain appears in the sequencing data of a study of regulatory T cells in long-lasting Graves disease. CDR1 SGHAT and CDR2 FQNNGV come from the germline V gene. The CDR3 is made up of 14 amino acids. With 5 bases removed from V and 4 bases from J, the gap between germline ends came to 12 bases. In building TCR beta libraries, iRepertoire HTBI primers were used together with Arm-PCR of CDR3 regions. Via MiXCR, TCRdb re-called the multiplex PCR reads, giving one row per CDR3 protein. The sample lists 300,000 to 500,000 distinct CDR3 sequences; 20% were seen once. This sample's time point: persistent/refractory GD, antithyroid drugs over 5 years with positive TRAb. The TCR library used RNA extracted from PBMCs.

The input for sequencing was peripheral blood mononuclear cells (PBMCs), taken when the disease was refractory, from a patient treated with antithyroid drugs. The chain employs TRBV11-2 and TRBJ2-1, with a possible D match to TRBD2 (5 bases). This TCR was sampled from a female donor with Graves disease. The CDR3 region is CASSQTQRYNEQFF. CDR3 sequence (DNA): TGTGCCAGCAGCCAAACACAGCGGTACAATGAGCAGTTCTTC.